What follows are 8 T cell receptor beta chains derived from one specimen sequenced in a study of blood T cell repertoires in COVID-19. Assay used: immunoSEQ multiplex PCR; TCRdb lists only in-frame clones, some missing. The table includes about 200,000 clones, 84% detected once. Sequencing was done on a sample of peripheral blood. The receptors here all came from a human donor in a cohort sampled during active COVID-19.

Notes on this clone: This specimen includes other DNA sequences encoding the same CDR3. The chain joins TRBV28 to TRBJ1-1; D might be TRBD1 (6 bases). The CDR3 runs to 17 residues. From germline, CDR1 is MDHEN and CDR2 SYDVKM. The V end was cut by 2 bases, the J end by 1 base, with 17 bases between. CDR3 region: CASSLGLGGRRNTEAFF. For the CDR3, the DNA is TGTGCCAGCAGTTTAGGGTTAGGGGGTAGGAGGAACACTGAAGCTTTCTTT.

The rearrangement joins TRBV24-1 to TRBJ2-5; D not resolved. The CDR3 contains 12 residues. The V end lost 4 bases, the J end lost 5 bases, and 7 bases lay between the germline ends. The germline CDR1 and CDR2 sequences are KGHDR and SFDVKD. This chain's CDR3 is CATSENGETQYF. CDR3 bases: TGTGCCACCAGTGAAAACGGTGAGACCCAGTACTTC.

The CDR3 region has the DNA TGTGCCAGCAGGGGACAGGGATCGCCTGAAGCTTTCTTT. It specifies CASRGQGSPEAFF. The chain employs TRBV12-3 or TRBV12-4 and TRBJ1-1; 9 bases are shared with TRBD1. The CDR3 runs 13 residues. V was clipped by 6 bases and J by 6 bases; unmatched bases: 5.

This chain connects TRBV18 to TRBJ1-1, with D hard to call. Trimming cost V 3 bases and J 6 bases, with 11 bases left between them. This CDR3 region has 13 residues. The germline gives CDR1 KGHSH, CDR2 LQKENI. CDR3 in amino acids: CASSPRETSEAFF. In nucleotides, the CDR3 is TGTGCCAGCTCACCTCGGGAGACTTCTGAAGCTTTCTTT.

The CDR3 bases are TGTGCCAGCAGTTATTCGGAGCGGGAGGGATTCGAGCAGTACTTC. Residues: CASSYSEREGFEQYF. This chain joins TRBV6-9 and TRBJ2-7, with 10 bases fitting TRBD2. After removal of 0 bases from V and 6 bases from J, the junction contained 5 bases not matched to a gene. Germline CDR1 is MNHGY and CDR2 is SVAAGI. This CDR3 contains 15 residues.

This chain uses TRBV6-5 with TRBJ2-5; the D gene is possibly TRBD2 (5 bases). Trimming shortened V by 5 bases and J by 5 bases, and 18 bases separated the two germline ends. Germline V gene data show CDR1 as MNHEY and CDR2 as SVGAGI. The CDR3 has 15 residues. The CDR3 DNA reads TGTGCCAGCAGTATCCTCGGGGTACGAGGGGAGACCCAGTACTTC. Encoded protein: CASSILGVRGETQYF.

This clone was observed many times. The chain joins TRBV19 to TRBJ2-1, with TRBD2 identical over 7 bases. The length of the CDR3 is 14 residues. CDR1 and CDR2 (germline): LNHDA, SQIVND (reference sequence). V lost 5 bases to trimming and J lost 5 bases; unmatched junction nucleotides: 6. For the CDR3, the DNA is TGTGCCAGTAGTCCTGGGAGGGACCACAATGAGCAGTTCTTC. Residues: CASSPGRDHNEQFF.

The J gene is TRBJ2-7, the V gene TRBV5-4, with 8 nucleotides matching TRBD1. Germline V gene sequence: CDR1 SGHNT, CDR2 YYREEE (reference sequence). J gave up 6 bases and V 0 bases, and 5 bases lay outside the gene matches. This CDR3 has 14 residues. CDR3 protein: CASSLGRGRSEQYF. DNA of the CDR3: TGTGCCAGCAGCTTGGGCAGGGGGCGCAGCGAGCAGTACTTC. Supplemented by reference TRBV5-4 and TRBJ2-7, the full variable domain reads ETGVTQSPTHLIKTRGQQVTLRCSSQSGHNTVSWYQQALGQGPQFIFQYYREEENGRGNFPPRFSGLQFPNYSSELNVNALELDDSALYLCASSLGRGRSEQYFGPGTRLTVT.